The entry below gives a single TCR beta chain sequence along with its context. The data derive from a study of OX40 agonist ivuxolimab in advanced cancers. Study summary: Patients were treated with ivuxolimab, an agonistic anti-OX40 (CD134) antibody. From about 23 to 85 years was the age range, with a mean of about 54 years, and approximately 80% were male. The dose of intravenous ivuxolimab that patients received every 2 weeks ranged from 0.01 to 10 mg/kg.

Collection of blood occurred at baseline, at cycle 4 day 1, and at cycle 7 day 1. Clones were read by immunoSEQ multiplex PCR, and TCRdb kept only the in-frame ones, dropping some. The table records tens of thousands of clones, around nine tenths of them present only once. Between the trimmed V and J ends, which lost 5 bases and 7 bases, there was a span of 21 bases. The germline CDR1 and CDR2 sequences are LNHNV and YYDKDF (reference sequence). The CDR3 has 16 amino acids. The starting material was CD4+ or CD8+ T cells sorted from blood, obtained in a trial of the OX40 agonist ivuxolimab. The V gene is TRBV15, the J gene TRBJ2-1; the D gene could be TRBD1 or TRBD2 (6 bases each). The TCR sequence derives from an adult with an advanced solid tumor such as melanoma, head and neck, liver or kidney cancer. CDR3 sequence (DNA): TGTGCCACCAGCGCACCTGGGGGGCAACGTTTTAATGAGCAGTTCTTC. Translated, it gives CATSAPGGQRFNEQFF.